This note documents a single T cell receptor (beta chain) sequence. Its cognate antigen is unknown. V was clipped by 0 bases and J by 5 bases; unmatched bases: 5. This CDR3 is 15 amino acids long. Germline V gene data show CDR1 as SGHRS and CDR2 as YFSETQ. This specimen belongs to a study of PD-1 blockade in mismatch repair-deficient tumors. Study observations and caveats: Tumor-resident clones, often absent from pretreatment blood, expanded after pembrolizumab and then contracted.

Profiling relied on immunoSEQ multiplex PCR, and the TCRdb table lists in-frame clones only, not all of them. The table has around 30,000 clones, approximately 80% seen once. TCR sequencing covered a few patients who responded to pembrolizumab. This specimen was PBMCs, taken approximately 6 weeks after starting pembrolizumab. The TCR sequence derives from an adult with mismatch repair-deficient cancer. This chain connects TRBV5-1 to TRBJ1-5; 7 bases are a match to TRBD1. The CDR3 coding sequence is TGCGCCAGCAGCTTGGAGGGACAGTTTTATCAGCCCCAGCATTTT. This gives the protein CASSLEGQFYQPQHF.